These 6 T cell receptor beta chains share one sample of origin, sequenced in a study of blood T cells in healthy people across ages (dated by TCRdb to between 2014 and 2017). The library relied on 5' RACE. TCRdb records Illumina HiSeq 2500 as the sequencer. A second PCR of about 6 to 11 cycles was performed with a sample-barcoded 5' primer and a J-beta primer mix. In-frame beta chains were kept once TCRdb had trimmed the public reads at Q25 with fastp and called clones with MiXCR. For every CDR3 protein sequence, its rows merge into one entry that carries the most common genes and DNA. The table for this sample lists about 380,000 distinct CDR3 sequences; about 55% of them were counted only once. The top ten clonotypes cover around 50% of the sample. Input material: blood. The receptor set was obtained from a man between 60 and 75 years old in good health.

V usage is TRBV25-1 and J usage is TRBJ1-2; 9 bases agree with TRBD1. CDR3 length: 14 amino acids. J was trimmed by 8 bases and V by 4 bases; bases with no gene match: 8. Germline V gene lookup returns CDR1 MGHDK and CDR2 SYGVNS. The CDR3 DNA is TGTGCCAGCAGTGCACTACAGGGGGCAGGGGGCTACACCTTC. It translates to CASSALQGAGGYTF.

This clonotype was seen more than once but under ten times. The CDR3 region is CASSLGRQTYEQYF. Written as DNA, the CDR3 is TGTGCCAGCAGCTTAGGACGACAGACCTACGAGCAGTACTTC. The chain joins TRBV11-2 to TRBJ2-7, with D tentatively TRBD1 (5 bases). The CDR3 contains 14 residues. Looked up from germline, CDR1 is SGHAT and CDR2 is FQNNGV. V was clipped by 1 base and J by 2 bases, with 9 bases between them.

This clonotype was counted between two and nine times. V usage is TRBV29-1 and J usage is TRBJ2-1; 7 nucleotides line up with TRBD1. There are 16 residues in the CDR3. V gave up 1 base and J gave up 5 bases; unmatched junction bases: 11. CDR1 and CDR2 (germline): SQVTM, ANQGSEA. CDR3 region: CSVEGGPGQQDNEQFF. The CDR3 coding sequence is TGCAGCGTTGAAGGTGGACCGGGACAGCAAGACAATGAGCAGTTCTTC.

The chain uses TRBV25-1 and TRBJ1-2; no reliable D call. Trimming took off 3 bases at V and 3 bases at J, with 8 bases between the two ends. The V gene's germline CDR1 is MGHDK and CDR2 SYGVNS. The CDR3 consists of 13 residues. CDR3 coding DNA: TGTGCCAGCAGTGAGAGACGGGACTATGGCTACACCTTC. This sequence encodes CASSERRDYGYTF.

This clonotype was observed many times. The gene calls are TRBV12-3 or TRBV12-4 and TRBJ1-2, with D tentatively TRBD1 (5 bases). V was shortened by 1 base and J by 8 bases, with 11 bases between the two germline ends. CDR3 length: 13 residues. CDR3 amino acids: CASSLDIGDGYTF. The CDR3 DNA is TGTGCCAGCAGTTTAGACATCGGGGACGGCTACACCTTC.

In its sample, this clonotype was seen a few times. The rearrangement links TRBV7-2 to TRBJ2-4, with D hard to call. Germline values: CDR1 SGHTA, CDR2 FQGNSA. This CDR3 comprises 15 residues. V was clipped by 5 bases and J by 9 bases, with 20 bases between them. The CDR3 sequence: CASSPRAATTGIQYF. The CDR3 coding sequence is TGTGCCAGCAGCCCCCGGGCGGCAACGACGGGCATTCAGTACTTC.